Following are 21 T cell receptor beta chains from one sample sequenced in a study of tumor-infiltrating lymphocytes in primary liver carcinoma. Unsorted bulk tissue, roughly 19-33 mg of it, served as the source for co-extraction of RNA and DNA. Starting material of around 490 ng total RNA yielded TCR beta cDNA via a constant-region primer. Nested multiplex PCR, run for three rounds with slightly modified ARM-PCR, yielded TCR beta libraries. For roughly 10 cycles apiece, the opening two PCR rounds ran with TRBV1-TRBV30 forward primers and a C-beta reverse primer. TCRdb re-derived calls from the multiplex PCR reads in MiXCR, one entry per CDR3 protein. In the table there are fewer than 250,000 distinct CDR3 sequences, around four fifths of which are singletons. Sequencing was carried out using tumor tissue from primary liver carcinoma. Receptors were obtained from a man aged 35-49 years with primary liver carcinoma and hepatitis B virus infection.

Points on this clonotype: A read error may produce the germline difference seen at one junction end. This rearrangement joins TRBV24-1 to TRBJ2-7; no definite D call. Looked up from germline, CDR1 is KGHDR and CDR2 is SFDVKD. The CDR3 is made up of 13 amino acids. The CDR3: CTTSNAASYEQYF. DNA for the CDR3: TGTACCACCAGCAACGCGGCCTCCTACGAGCAGTATTTC.

Worth noting for this clonotype: Since no conserved phenylalanine or tryptophan closes the CDR3, a read error is the likely cause. The DNA is left out, because the CDR3 cannot be placed on it with certainty; the CDR3 is given as TCRdb lists it. V is TRBV11-1 and J is TRBJ1-6; TRBD1 is taken as the D call from the table, unchecked against the DNA. Germline CDR1 SGHAT, CDR2 FQDESV (reference sequence). The CDR3 is made up of 13 amino acids, end residues included. CDR3 sequence: CASSWTLVSPLQI.

Comments on this clonotype: A read error is likely, as this CDR3 ends without the conserved phenylalanine or tryptophan. The chain recombines TRBV29-1 with TRBJ2-7, with D maybe TRBD1 (5 bases). The V and J ends lost 7 bases and 6 bases respectively, with 16 bases between them. CDR3 length: 12 residues. Germline loops: CDR1 SQVTM, CDR2 ANQGSEA. The CDR3 loop reads CSAGRGNREQYL. CDR3 DNA sequence: TGCAGCGCGGGTAGGGGTAATCGCGAGCAGTACTTA.

As to this clonotype: It may be a read error: a sequence one base away is much more abundant. The V and J genes are TRBV5-1 and TRBJ2-5; possible D gene TRBD2, 5 bases. Between the trimmed V and J ends, which lost 5 bases and 5 bases, there was a span of 13 bases. The CDR3 consists of 13 residues. Germline V gene sequence: CDR1 SGHRS, CDR2 YFSETQ. The CDR3 DNA sequence: TGCGCCAGCAGTGTATCGGGATCGGAGACCCAGTACTTC. This translates into CASSVSGSETQYF.

As concerns this clonotype: The germline gene is not matched at one end of the junction; a read error may be the cause. The CDR3 DNA sequence: TGTGCCAGCAGCAAAGTAGAAAACACTGAAGCTTTCTTT. Its protein product is CASSKVENTEAFF. The genes are TRBV10-2 and TRBJ1-1; D gene uncertain. The CDR3 is 13 residues long. CDR1 is WSHSY, CDR2 SAAADI, per germline.

The genes are TRBV4-3 and TRBJ1-2, with TRBD1 as a possible D gene (6 bases). Germline V gene lookup returns CDR1 LGHNA and CDR2 YSLEER. This CDR3 has 17 amino acids. V was shortened by 0 bases and J by 1 base, with 15 bases between the two germline ends. Here the CDR3 reads CASSQDTAQGLNYGYTF. The CDR3 region has the DNA TGCGCCAGCAGCCAAGATACCGCTCAGGGGCTTAACTATGGCTACACCTTC.

V usage is TRBV6-1 and J usage is TRBJ1-2, with D hard to call. The CDR3 runs 13 residues. CDR1 MNHNS and CDR2 SASEGT come from the germline V gene. Trimming removed 5 bases at V and 7 bases at J, with 14 bases between. CDR3 region: CASSPQETSGYTF. The CDR3 DNA sequence: TGTGCCAGCAGTCCCCAGGAGACCAGTGGCTACACCTTC.

The chain couples TRBV6-2 or TRBV6-3 to TRBJ2-7, with 8 bases aligning to TRBD2. The CDR3 is 17 residues long. Germline V gene data show CDR1 as MNHEY and CDR2 as SVGEGT. Trimming cost V 8 bases and J 0 bases; bases outside gene matches: 15. The CDR3 sequence: CASCNGREGVLSYEQYF. CDR3 nucleotides: TGTGCCAGCTGTAACGGGAGGGAAGGAGTTCTCTCCTACGAGCAGTACTTC.

Remarks on this clonotype: The junction differs from germline at one of its ends, possibly a read error. V is TRBV28 and J is TRBJ2-1; 14 bases map to TRBD2. The germline V gene encodes CDR1 MDHEN and CDR2 SYDVKM. The CDR3 totals 20 residues. CDR3 loop: CVSSRVGGLAGDKRLYEEFF. CDR3 nucleotide sequence: TGTGTCAGCAGCCGGGTCGGGGGACTAGCGGGAGATAAAAGGTTATATGAGGAGTTCTTC.

About this clonotype: A much larger clone sits a single nucleotide away, making a read error possible. DNA of the CDR3: TGTACCAGCAGCCTGCCAAGCAATGAGCAGTTCTTC. Its protein is CTSSLPSNEQFF. The chain joins TRBV14 to TRBJ2-1; D gene ambiguous. The CDR3 covers 12 residues. Germline assignment: CDR1 SGHDN and CDR2 FVKESK.

The J gene is TRBJ2-7, the V gene TRBV10-1; 8 nucleotides line up with TRBD1. The CDR3 sequence is 13 residues long. The V gene end was trimmed by 6 bases and the J gene end by 10 bases; junction bases not matched to a gene: 11. Germline CDR1 is WNHNN and CDR2 is SYGVQD (reference sequence). CDR3 protein: CASRRARGLEQYF. The CDR3, as DNA: TGCGCCAGCAGAAGGGCCAGGGGGCTCGAACAGTACTTC.

With respect to this clonotype: The junction departs from the called germline gene at one end, perhaps through a read error. The CDR3 coding sequence is TGTGCCAGCAGCTTGTGGGGGCGTGCGTGTGAGCAATTCTTC. As protein: CASSLWGRACEQFF. The chain uses TRBV5-4 and TRBJ2-1; D possibly corresponds to TRBD1 (6 bases). The germline gives CDR1 SGHNT, CDR2 YYREEE (reference sequence). CDR3 length: 14 amino acids.

Remarks on this clonotype: One end of the junction is discordant with germline, which a read error may explain. The chain employs TRBV4-2 and TRBJ2-1; TRBD1 matches at 10 bases. Per germline, CDR1 LGHNA and CDR2 YNFKEQ. The CDR3 covers 16 residues. The CDR3 is CVSSHAGGQGYNEQFF. In DNA form, the CDR3 reads TGTGTCAGCAGCCATGCCGGGGGACAGGGGTACAATGAGCAGTTCTTC.

This clonotype showed up just once. The CDR3 ends on some other residue instead of the conserved phenylalanine or tryptophan, so this is likely a read error. This chain links TRBV6-2 or TRBV6-3 with TRBJ2-7; 12 bases agree with TRBD2. The CDR3 consists of 17 residues. The germline V gene encodes CDR1 MNHEY and CDR2 SVGEGT. CDR3 sequence: CVSSYDGRTSGIYKQYL. The DNA for the CDR3 is TGTGTCAGCAGTTACGATGGGAGGACTAGCGGGATCTACAAGCAGTACTTA.

Note on this clonotype: At one boundary the junction diverges from the germline segment, which might be a read error. The chain combines TRBV11-2 with TRBJ2-7; possible D gene TRBD1, 6 bases. The CDR3 spans 15 residues. Germline V gene lookup returns CDR1 SGHAT and CDR2 FQNNGV. The CDR3 DNA reads as TGTGCCAGCAGCTTACGATGGCCAGGGGAAAACGAGAAGTGCTTC. It is translated as CASSLRWPGENEKCF.

Remarks on this clonotype: Mismatch with germline at one junction end may stem from a read error. The CDR3 spells CASSQEAGWAYSEQFF. The CDR3 region has the DNA TGTGCCAGCAGCCAAGAAGCGGGCTGGGCCTACAGTGAGCAGTTCTTC. The V call is TRBV4-2, the J call TRBJ2-1; D perhaps matches TRBD2 (6 bases). The CDR3 contains 16 residues. Germline V gene data show CDR1 as LGHNA and CDR2 as YNFKEQ.

Relative to its sample, this clonotype is hyperexpanded. The chain employs TRBV11-3 and TRBJ2-1; no clear D. The germline CDR1 and CDR2 sequences are SGHNT and YENEEA. The CDR3 loop spans 14 amino acids. V was trimmed by 1 base and J by 5 bases, leaving 9 bases between them. The CDR3 nucleotides are TGTGCCAGCAGCTTAGGCGTCTCGAACAATGAGCAGTTCTTC. Its translation is CASSLGVSNNEQFF.

This chain uses TRBV28 with TRBJ2-7; D ambiguous. The V and J ends lost 3 bases and 2 bases respectively, with 17 bases between them. The CDR3 loop spans 16 amino acids. CDR1 is MDHEN and CDR2 is SYDVKM in the germline V gene. CDR3 sequence: CASSFPPPRSAYEQYF. The CDR3 coding sequence is TGTGCCAGCAGTTTCCCCCCCCCGAGGAGCGCCTACGAGCAGTACTTC.

The V and J genes are TRBV6-5 and TRBJ2-2; D is undetermined. The CDR3 totals 15 residues. Between the trimmed V and J ends, which lost 5 bases and 8 bases, there was a span of 18 bases. In germline, CDR1 is MNHEY, CDR2 SVGAGI. The CDR3 sequence is CASSTKPQVRGELFF. The CDR3 nucleotides are TGTGCCAGCAGTACGAAACCGCAAGTGAGGGGGGAGCTGTTTTTT.

Points on this clonotype: The CDR3 carries no conserved terminal phenylalanine or tryptophan, so it likely arises from a read error. The V call is TRBV28, the J call TRBJ2-5; D remains ambiguous. The germline CDR1 and CDR2 sequences are MDHEN and SYDVKM. V lost 5 bases and J lost 6, with 25 bases in between. The CDR3 consists of 17 residues. CDR3 in DNA: TGTGCCAGCAGTGAATTACCAGGACGAGCTTCCAGGCAGACCCAGTACTTA. Translation gives CASSELPGRASRQTQYL.

About this clonotype: A read error may produce the germline difference seen at one junction end. J is TRBJ2-7 and V is TRBV6-1; D is undetermined. Germline CDR1 reads MNHNS; CDR2 reads SASEGT. The CDR3 is made up of 11 amino acids. DNA of the CDR3: TGTGCCAACAGTGAAACGTGGGGGCAGTACTTC. Protein: CANSETWGQYF.